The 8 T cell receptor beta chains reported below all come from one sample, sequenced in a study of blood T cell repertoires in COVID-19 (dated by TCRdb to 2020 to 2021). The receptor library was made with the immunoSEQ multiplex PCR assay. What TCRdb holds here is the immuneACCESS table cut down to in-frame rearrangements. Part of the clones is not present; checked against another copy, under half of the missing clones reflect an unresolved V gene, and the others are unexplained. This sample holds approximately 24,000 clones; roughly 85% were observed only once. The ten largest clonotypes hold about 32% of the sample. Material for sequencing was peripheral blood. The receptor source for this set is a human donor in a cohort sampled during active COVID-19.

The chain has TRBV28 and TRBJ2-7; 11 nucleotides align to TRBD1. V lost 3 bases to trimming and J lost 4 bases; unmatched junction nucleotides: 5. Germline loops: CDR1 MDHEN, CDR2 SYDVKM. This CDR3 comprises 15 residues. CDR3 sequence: CASSLGGTGGYEQYF. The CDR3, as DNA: TGTGCCAGCAGTTTGGGTGGGACAGGGGGATACGAGCAGTACTTC.

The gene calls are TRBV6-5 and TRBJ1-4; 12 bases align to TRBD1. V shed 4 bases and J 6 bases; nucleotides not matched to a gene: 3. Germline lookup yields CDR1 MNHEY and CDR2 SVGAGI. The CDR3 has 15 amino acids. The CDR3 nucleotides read TGTGCCAGCAGTTGGGGACAGGGGGCAGATGAAAAACTGTTTTTT. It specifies CASSWGQGADEKLFF.

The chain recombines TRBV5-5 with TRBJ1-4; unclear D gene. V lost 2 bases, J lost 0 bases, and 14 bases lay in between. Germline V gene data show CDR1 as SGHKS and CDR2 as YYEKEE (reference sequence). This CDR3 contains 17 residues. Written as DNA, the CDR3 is TGTGCCAGCAGCTTCCAGGCCCCCGGGACAACTAATGAAAAACTGTTTTTT. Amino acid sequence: CASSFQAPGTTNEKLFF.

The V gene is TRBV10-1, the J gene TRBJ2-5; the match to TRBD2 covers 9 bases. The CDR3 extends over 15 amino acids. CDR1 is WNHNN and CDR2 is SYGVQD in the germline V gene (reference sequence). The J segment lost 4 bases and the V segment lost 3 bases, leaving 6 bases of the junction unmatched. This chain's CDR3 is CASSDGSGSRETQYF. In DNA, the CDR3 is TGCGCCAGCAGTGATGGTAGCGGGAGCCGAGAGACCCAGTACTTC.

The CDR3 nucleotides are TGCGCCAGCAGCTTGAGGCGGGGACTAGCGGGCTACAATGAGCAGTTCTTC. It translates to CASSLRRGLAGYNEQFF. This rearrangement joins TRBV5-1 to TRBJ2-1; TRBD2 aligns across 12 bases. The junction had 5 bases not matched to a gene; V was cut back by 1 base and J by 3 bases. The germline CDR1 and CDR2 sequences are SGHRS and YFSETQ. The CDR3 contains 17 residues.

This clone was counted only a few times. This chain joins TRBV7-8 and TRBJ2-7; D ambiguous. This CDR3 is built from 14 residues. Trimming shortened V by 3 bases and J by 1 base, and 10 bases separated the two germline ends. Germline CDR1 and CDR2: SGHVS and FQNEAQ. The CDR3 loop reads CASSLPRPSYEQYF. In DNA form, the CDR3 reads TGTGCCAGCAGCTTGCCTAGACCGTCCTACGAGCAGTACTTC.

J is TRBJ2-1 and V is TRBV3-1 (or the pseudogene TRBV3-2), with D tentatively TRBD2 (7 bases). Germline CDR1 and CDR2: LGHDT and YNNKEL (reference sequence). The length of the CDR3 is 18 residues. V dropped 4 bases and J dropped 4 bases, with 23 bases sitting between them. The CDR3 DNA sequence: TGTGCCAGCAGCCCCCAAGGTAGGCGGGGGCGGGATTACAATGAGCAGTTCTTC. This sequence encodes CASSPQGRRGRDYNEQFF.

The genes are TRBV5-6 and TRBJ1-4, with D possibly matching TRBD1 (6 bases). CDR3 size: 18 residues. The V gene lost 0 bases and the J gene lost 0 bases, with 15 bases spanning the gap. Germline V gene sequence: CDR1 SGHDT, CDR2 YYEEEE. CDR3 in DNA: TGTGCCAGCAGCTTGGCGGCAGGGGCCAGTGCAACTAATGAAAAACTGTTTTTT. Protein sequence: CASSLAAGASATNEKLFF.